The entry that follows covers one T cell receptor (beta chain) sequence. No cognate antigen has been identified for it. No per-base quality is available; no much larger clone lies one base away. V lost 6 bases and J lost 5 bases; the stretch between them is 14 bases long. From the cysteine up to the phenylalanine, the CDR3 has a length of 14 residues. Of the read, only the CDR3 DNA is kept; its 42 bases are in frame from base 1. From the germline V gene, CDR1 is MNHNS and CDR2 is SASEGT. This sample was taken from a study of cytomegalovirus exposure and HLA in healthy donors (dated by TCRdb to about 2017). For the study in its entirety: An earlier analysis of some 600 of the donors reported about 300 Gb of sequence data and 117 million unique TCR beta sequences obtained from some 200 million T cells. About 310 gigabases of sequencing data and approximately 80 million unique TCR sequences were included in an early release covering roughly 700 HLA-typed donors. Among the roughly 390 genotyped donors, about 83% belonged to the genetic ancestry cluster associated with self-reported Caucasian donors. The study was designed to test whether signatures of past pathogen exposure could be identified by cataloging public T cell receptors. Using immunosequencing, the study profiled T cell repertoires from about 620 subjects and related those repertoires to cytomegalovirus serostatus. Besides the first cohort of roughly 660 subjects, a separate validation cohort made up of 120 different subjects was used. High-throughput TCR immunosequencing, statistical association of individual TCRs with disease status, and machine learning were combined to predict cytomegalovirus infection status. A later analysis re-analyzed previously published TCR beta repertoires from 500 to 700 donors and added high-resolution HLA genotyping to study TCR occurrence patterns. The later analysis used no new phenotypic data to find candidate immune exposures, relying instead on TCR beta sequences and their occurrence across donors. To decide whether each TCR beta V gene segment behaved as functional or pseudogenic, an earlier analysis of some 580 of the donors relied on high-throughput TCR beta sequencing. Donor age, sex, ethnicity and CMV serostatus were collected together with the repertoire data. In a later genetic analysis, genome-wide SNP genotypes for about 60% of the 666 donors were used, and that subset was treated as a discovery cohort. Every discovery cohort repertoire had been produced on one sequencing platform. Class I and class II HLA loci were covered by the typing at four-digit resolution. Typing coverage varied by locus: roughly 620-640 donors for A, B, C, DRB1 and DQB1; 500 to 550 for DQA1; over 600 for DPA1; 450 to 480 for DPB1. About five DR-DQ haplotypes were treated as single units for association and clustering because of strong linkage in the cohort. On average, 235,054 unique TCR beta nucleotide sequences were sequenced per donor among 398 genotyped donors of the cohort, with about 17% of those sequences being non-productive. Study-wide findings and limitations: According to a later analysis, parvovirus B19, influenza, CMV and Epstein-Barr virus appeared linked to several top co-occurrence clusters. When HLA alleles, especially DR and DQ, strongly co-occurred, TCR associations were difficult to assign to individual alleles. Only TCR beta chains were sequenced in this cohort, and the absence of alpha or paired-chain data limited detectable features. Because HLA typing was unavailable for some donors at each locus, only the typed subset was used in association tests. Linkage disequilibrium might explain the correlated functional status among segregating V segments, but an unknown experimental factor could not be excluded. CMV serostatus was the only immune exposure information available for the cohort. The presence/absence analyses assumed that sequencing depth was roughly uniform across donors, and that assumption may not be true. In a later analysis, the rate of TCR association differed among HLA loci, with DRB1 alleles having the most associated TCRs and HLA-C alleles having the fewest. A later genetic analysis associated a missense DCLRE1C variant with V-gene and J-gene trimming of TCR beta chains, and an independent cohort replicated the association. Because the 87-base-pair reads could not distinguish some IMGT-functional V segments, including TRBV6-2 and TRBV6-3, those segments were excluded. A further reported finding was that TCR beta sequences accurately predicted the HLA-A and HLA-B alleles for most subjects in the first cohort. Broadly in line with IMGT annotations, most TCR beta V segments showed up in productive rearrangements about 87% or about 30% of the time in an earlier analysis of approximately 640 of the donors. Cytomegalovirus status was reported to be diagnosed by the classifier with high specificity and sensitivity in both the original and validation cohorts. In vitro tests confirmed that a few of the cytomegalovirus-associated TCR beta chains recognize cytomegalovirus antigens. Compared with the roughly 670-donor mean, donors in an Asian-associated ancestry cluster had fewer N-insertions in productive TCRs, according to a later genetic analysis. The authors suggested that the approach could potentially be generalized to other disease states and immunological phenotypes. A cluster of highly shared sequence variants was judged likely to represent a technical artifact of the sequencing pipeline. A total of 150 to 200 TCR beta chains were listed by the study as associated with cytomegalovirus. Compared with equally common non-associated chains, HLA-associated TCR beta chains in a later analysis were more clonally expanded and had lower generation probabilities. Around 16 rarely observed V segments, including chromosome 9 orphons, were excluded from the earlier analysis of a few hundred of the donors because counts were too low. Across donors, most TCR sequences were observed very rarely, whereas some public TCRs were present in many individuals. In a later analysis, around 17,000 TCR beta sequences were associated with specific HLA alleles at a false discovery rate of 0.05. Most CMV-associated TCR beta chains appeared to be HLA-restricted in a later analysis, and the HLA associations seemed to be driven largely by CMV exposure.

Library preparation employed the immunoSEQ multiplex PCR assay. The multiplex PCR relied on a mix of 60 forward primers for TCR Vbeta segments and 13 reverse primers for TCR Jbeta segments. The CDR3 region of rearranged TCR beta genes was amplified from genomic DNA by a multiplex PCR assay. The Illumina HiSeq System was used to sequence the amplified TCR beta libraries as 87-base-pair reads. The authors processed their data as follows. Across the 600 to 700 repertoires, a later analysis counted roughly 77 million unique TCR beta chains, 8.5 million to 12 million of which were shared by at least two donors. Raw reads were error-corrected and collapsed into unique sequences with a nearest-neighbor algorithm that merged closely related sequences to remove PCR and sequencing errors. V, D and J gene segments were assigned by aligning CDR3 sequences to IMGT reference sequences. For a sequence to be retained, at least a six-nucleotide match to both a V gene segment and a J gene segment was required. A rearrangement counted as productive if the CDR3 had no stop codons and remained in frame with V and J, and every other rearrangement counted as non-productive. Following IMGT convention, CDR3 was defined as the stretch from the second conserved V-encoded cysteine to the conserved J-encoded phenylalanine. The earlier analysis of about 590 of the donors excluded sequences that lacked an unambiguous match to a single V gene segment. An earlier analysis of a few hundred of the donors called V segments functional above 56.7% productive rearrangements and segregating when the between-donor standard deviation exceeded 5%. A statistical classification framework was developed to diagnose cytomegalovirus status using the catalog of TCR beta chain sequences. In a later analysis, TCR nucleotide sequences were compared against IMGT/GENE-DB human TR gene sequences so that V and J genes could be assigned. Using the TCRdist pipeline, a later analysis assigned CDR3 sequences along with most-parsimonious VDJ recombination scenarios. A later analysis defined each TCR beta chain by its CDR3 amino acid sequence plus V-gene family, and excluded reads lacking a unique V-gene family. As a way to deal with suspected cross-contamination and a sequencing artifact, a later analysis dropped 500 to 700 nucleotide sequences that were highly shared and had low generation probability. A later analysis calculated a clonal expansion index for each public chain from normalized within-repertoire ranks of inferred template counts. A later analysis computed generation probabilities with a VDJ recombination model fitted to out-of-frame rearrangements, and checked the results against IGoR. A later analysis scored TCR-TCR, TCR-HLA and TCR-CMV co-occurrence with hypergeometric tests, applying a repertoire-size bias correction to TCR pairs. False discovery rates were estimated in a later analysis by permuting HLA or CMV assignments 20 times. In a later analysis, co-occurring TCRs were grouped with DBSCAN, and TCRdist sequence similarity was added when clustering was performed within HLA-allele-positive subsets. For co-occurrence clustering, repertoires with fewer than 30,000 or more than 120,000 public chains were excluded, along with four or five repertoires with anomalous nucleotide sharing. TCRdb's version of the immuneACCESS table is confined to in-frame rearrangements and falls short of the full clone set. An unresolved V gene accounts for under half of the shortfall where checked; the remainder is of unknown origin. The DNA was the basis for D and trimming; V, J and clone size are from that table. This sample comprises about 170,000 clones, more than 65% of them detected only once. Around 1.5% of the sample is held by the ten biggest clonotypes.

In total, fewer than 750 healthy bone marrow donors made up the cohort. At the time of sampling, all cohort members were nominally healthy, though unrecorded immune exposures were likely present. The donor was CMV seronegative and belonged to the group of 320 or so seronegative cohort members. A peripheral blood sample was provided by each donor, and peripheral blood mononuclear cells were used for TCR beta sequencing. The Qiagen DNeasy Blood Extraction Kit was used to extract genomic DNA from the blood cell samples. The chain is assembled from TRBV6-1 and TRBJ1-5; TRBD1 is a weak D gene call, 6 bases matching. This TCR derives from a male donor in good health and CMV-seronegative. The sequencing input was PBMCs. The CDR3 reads CASRVTGGHQPQHF. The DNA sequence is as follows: TGTGCCAGCAGGGTCACGGGGGGCCATCAGCCCCAGCATTTT.